The 29 T cell receptor beta chains listed next were all sequenced from one sample in a study of tumor T cells in aggressive B-cell lymphoma. The data were produced by immunoSEQ multiplex PCR, yet TCRdb's version contains in-frame clones alone and is incomplete. The sample lists several thousand clones; approximately 85% were seen once. The sample was tumor tissue. These receptors all stem from an adult with diffuse large B cell lymphoma. Some clones in this sample may be carry-over from other donors' samples.

The V call is TRBV5-1, the J call TRBJ2-1; 9 bases match TRBD1. The CDR3 length is 16 residues. With V trimmed by 4 bases and J by 2 bases, 7 bases remained unmatched. The germline V gene encodes CDR1 SGHRS and CDR2 YFSETQ. In DNA form, the CDR3 reads TGCGCCAGCAGCCGTCCCGGGACAGGGACCTACAATGAGCAGTTCTTC. Translation gives CASSRPGTGTYNEQFF.

The chain recombines TRBV21-1 with TRBJ1-5. TRBV21-1 is a known pseudogene. CDR3 size: 12 residues. The CDR3 region is CASSKLCQPQHF. The CDR3 region has the DNA TGTGCCAGCAGCAAACTGTGTCAGCCCCAGCATTTT.

This chain joins TRBV5-1 and TRBJ1-1, with D unclear. Germline CDR1 SGHRS, CDR2 YFSETQ. The CDR3 totals 14 residues. Trimming took 5 bases from V and 0 from J, leaving 11 bases between them. CDR3 sequence reads: CASSSGIMNTEAFF. The CDR3 DNA is TGCGCCAGCAGTTCCGGGATTATGAACACTGAAGCTTTCTTT. Complete variable domain (other parts from reference TRBV5-1 and TRBJ1-1): KAGVTQTPRYLIKTRGQQVTLSCSPISGHRSVSWYQQTPGQGLQFLFEYFSETQRNKGNFPGRFSGRQFSNSRSEMNVSTLELGDSALYLCASSSGIMNTEAFFGQGTRLTVV.

The chain recombines TRBV29-1 with TRBJ2-1; 7 nucleotides align to TRBD1. CDR1 and CDR2 (germline): SQVTM, ANQGSEA. The V gene end was trimmed by 6 bases and the J gene end by 8 bases; junction bases not matched to a gene: 10. The CDR3 is made up of 13 amino acids. The CDR3 sequence: CSVETGLLDEQFF. The CDR3 DNA follows: TGCAGCGTCGAGACAGGGTTATTGGATGAGCAGTTCTTC.

A single count supports this clone. The chain recombines TRBV7-9 with TRBJ1-1, with D unclear. CDR3 length: 14 amino acids. Trimming took 6 bases from V and 1 from J, leaving 12 bases between them. Germline V gene data show CDR1 as SEHNR and CDR2 as FQNEAQ (reference sequence). Here the CDR3 DNA reads TGTGCCAGCAGTTCCCCCGGGGAGAACACTGAAGCTTTCTTT. Its translation is CASSSPGENTEAFF.

V and J are TRBV28 and TRBJ1-6; no definite D call. V was clipped by 6 bases and J by 7 bases, with 10 bases between them. CDR3 size: 13 residues. The germline V gene has CDR1 MDHEN and CDR2 SYDVKM. The CDR3 loop reads CASSSFSNSPLHF. In nucleotides, the CDR3 is TGTGCCAGCAGCTCCTTCTCCAATTCACCCCTCCACTTT. Filled out from reference TRBV28 and TRBJ1-6, the complete variable domain reads DVKVTQSSRYLVKRTGEKVFLECVQDMDHENMFWYRQDPGLGLRLIYFSYDVKMKEKGDIPEGYSVSREKKERFSLILESASTNQTSMYLCASSSFSNSPLHFGNGTRLTVT.

The V and J genes are TRBV2 and TRBJ2-7; TRBD1 aligns across 12 bases. This CDR3 contains 13 residues. From germline, CDR1 is SNHLY and CDR2 FYNNEI. Trimming took 8 bases from V and 5 from J; bases not matched to a gene: 4. CDR3 in amino acids: CASAGTGGDEQYF. CDR3 nucleotide sequence: TGTGCCAGCGCCGGGACAGGGGGCGACGAGCAGTACTTC.

The chain couples TRBV11-1 to TRBJ2-1, with D maybe TRBD2 (6 bases). The germline V and J ends were trimmed by 3 bases and 6 bases, with 15 bases remaining between them. The CDR3 covers 15 residues. Per germline, CDR1 SGHAT and CDR2 FQDESV (reference sequence). CDR3 in DNA: TGTGCCAGCAGCTTCTCCCGCGGGATGGGCAATGAGCAGTTCTTC. It codes for CASSFSRGMGNEQFF. Supplemented by reference TRBV11-1 and TRBJ2-1, the full variable domain reads EAEVAQSPRYKITEKSQAVAFWCDPISGHATLYWYRQILGQGPELLVQFQDESVVDDSQLPKDRFSAERLKGVDSTLKIQPAELGDSAMYLCASSFSRGMGNEQFFGPGTRLTVL.

On this clone itself: Germline and junction disagree at one end, which may indicate a read error. The rearrangement joins TRBV6-6 to TRBJ1-2; TRBD1 agrees at 8 bases. Germline V gives CDR1 MNHNY, CDR2 SVGAGI (reference sequence). The CDR3 is 14 residues long. The CDR3 coding sequence is TGTACCAGCAGACTACAGGGGGTTCGATATGGCTACACCTTC. Its protein is CTSRLQGVRYGYTF.

The chain couples TRBV18 to TRBJ2-7, with 7 bases matching TRBD1. Looked up from germline, CDR1 is KGHSH and CDR2 is LQKENI. CDR3 length: 13 amino acids. Trimming cost V 1 base and J 7 bases; bases outside gene matches: 4. CDR3 nucleotide sequence: TGTGCCAGCTCACCACGACAGGGTGGAGAGCAGTACTTC. Translated, it gives CASSPRQGGEQYF.

The chain carries TRBV5-4 and TRBJ1-3, with D uncertain. Trimming left V 0 bases short and J 0 bases short, with 10 bases between. This CDR3 spans 16 amino acids. Germline values: CDR1 SGHNT, CDR2 YYREEE (reference sequence). CDR3 sequence reads: CASSLAGLISGNTIYF. Here the CDR3 DNA reads TGTGCCAGCAGCTTGGCAGGACTGATCTCTGGAAACACCATATATTTT.

This chain links TRBV5-1 with TRBJ1-2; 11 bases are a match to TRBD1. Germline CDR1 reads SGHRS; CDR2 reads YFSETQ. V was clipped by 3 bases and J by 4 bases; unmatched bases: 5. This CDR3 has 15 amino acids. This CDR3 reads CASSWTGGDAYGYTF. CDR3 coding DNA: TGCGCCAGCAGCTGGACAGGGGGCGACGCCTATGGCTACACCTTC.

The chain is built from TRBV5-4 and TRBJ2-3, with 15 bases identical to TRBD2. Germline assignment: CDR1 SGHNT and CDR2 YYREEE (reference sequence). The CDR3 has 17 residues. The V and J ends lost 2 bases and 2 bases, in that order; junction bases with no gene match: 3. The CDR3 spells CASSLGLAGGITDTQYF. For the CDR3, the DNA is TGTGCCAGCAGCTTAGGACTAGCGGGGGGGATCACAGATACGCAGTATTTT.

The chain recombines TRBV7-3 with TRBJ2-5, with D maybe TRBD2 (5 bases). The CDR3 is 13 amino acids. Trimming removed 3 bases at V and 4 bases at J, with 9 bases between. CDR1 is SGHTA, CDR2 FQGTGA, per germline. The CDR3 is CASSLTGGETQYF. In nucleotides, the CDR3 is TGTGCCAGCAGCTTGACTGGAGGAGAGACCCAGTACTTC.

The V gene is TRBV15, the J gene TRBJ2-7; D is perhaps TRBD2 (6 bases). There are 14 residues in the CDR3. V was clipped by 2 bases and J by 5 bases, with 13 bases between them. Germline-derived CDR1 and CDR2 are LNHNV and YYDKDF (reference sequence). The CDR3 DNA follows: TGTGCCACCAGCAGAAGGGACTTGGGCGACGAGCAGTACTTC. It encodes CATSRRDLGDEQYF.

The rearrangement uses TRBV9 and TRBJ1-2, with a weak D call TRBD1 (6 bases). V shed 4 bases and J shed 3 bases, with 16 bases lying between them. The CDR3 has 15 residues. Germline V gene lookup returns CDR1 SGDLS and CDR2 YYNGEE. CDR3 in amino acids: CASSPRDTQDYGYTF. CDR3 coding DNA: TGTGCCAGCAGCCCTCGGGACACCCAGGACTATGGCTACACCTTC. Supplemented by reference TRBV9 and TRBJ1-2, the full variable domain reads DSGVTQTPKHLITATGQRVTLRCSPRSGDLSVYWYQQSLDQGLQFLIQYYNGEERAKGNILERFSAQQFPDLHSELNLSSLELGDSALYFCASSPRDTQDYGYTFGSGTRLTVV.

The rearrangement joins TRBV7-3 to TRBJ1-1; 10 nucleotides match TRBD1. The CDR3 is 15 amino acids. The germline gives CDR1 SGHTA, CDR2 FQGTGA. The V segment lost 5 bases and the J segment 4 bases; nucleotides outside the gene matches: 7. This CDR3 is CASSPGQGMITEAFF. CDR3 DNA sequence: TGTGCCAGCAGCCCGGGACAGGGGATGATCACTGAAGCTTTCTTT.

V and J are TRBV7-6 and TRBJ2-3, with 12 bases identical to TRBD2. V dropped 5 bases and J dropped 4; count of bases not matched to a gene: 13. Germline V gene sequence: CDR1 SGHVS, CDR2 FNYEAQ. The CDR3 is made up of 18 amino acids. CDR3 nucleotides: TGTGCCAGCAGCCCAGAGAGCCTGACTAGCGGGAGTCCAGATACGCAGTATTTT. Its protein product is CASSPESLTSGSPDTQYF.

V is TRBV9 and J is TRBJ2-3; D unresolved. The germline V and J ends were trimmed by 0 bases and 0 bases, with 2 bases remaining between them. This CDR3 is 13 amino acids long. Germline-derived CDR1 and CDR2 are SGDLS and YYNGEE. Written as DNA, the CDR3 is TGTGCCAGCAGCGTAGTAAGCACAGATACGCAGTATTTT. As protein: CASSVVSTDTQYF.

V is TRBV27 and J is TRBJ2-1, with 11 bases identical to TRBD2. Germline assignment: CDR1 MNHEY and CDR2 SMNVEV (reference sequence). V dropped 5 bases and J dropped 9; count of bases not matched to a gene: 12. The CDR3 consists of 16 residues. The CDR3 DNA is TGTGCCAGCAGTCCGCTGTTAGCGGGAGGGCCGGGTGAGCAGTTCTTC. As protein: CASSPLLAGGPGEQFF.

This chain connects TRBV7-9 to TRBJ1-6; the match to TRBD1 covers 11 bases. The germline CDR1 and CDR2 sequences are SEHNR and FQNEAQ (reference sequence). J was trimmed by 3 bases and V by 7 bases; bases with no gene match: 2. CDR3 size: 15 residues. CDR3 sequence reads: CASIGTGGYNSPLHF. CDR3 bases: TGTGCCAGCATCGGGACAGGGGGCTATAATTCACCCCTCCACTTT.

CDR3 coding DNA: TGCGCCAGCAGCCAAGATCCCCCAGCGGTGGATACGCAGTATTTT. Protein sequence: CASSQDPPAVDTQYF. V is TRBV4-3 and J is TRBJ2-3, with D perhaps matching TRBD2 (5 bases). V lost 0 bases, J lost 6 bases, and 13 bases lay in between. The V gene's germline CDR1 is LGHNA and CDR2 YSLEER. The CDR3 length is 15 residues.

This clone has only one observation. This chain joins TRBV29-1 and TRBJ1-2; 9 bases agree with TRBD1. Germline assignment: CDR1 SQVTM and CDR2 ANQGSEA. The CDR3 contains 13 residues. Trimming at V came to 6 bases and at J to 4 bases, leaving 6 bases not matched to a gene. CDR3: CSVRTGVGYGYTF. DNA of the CDR3: TGCAGCGTGAGGACAGGGGTGGGCTATGGCTACACCTTC. The variable domain in full, with the rest retrieved from reference TRBV29-1 and TRBJ1-2, is SAVISQKPSRDICQRGTSLTIQCQVDSQVTMMFWYRQQPGQSLTLIATANQGSEATYESGFVIDKFPISRPNLTFSTLTVSNMSPEDSSIYLCSVRTGVGYGYTFGSGTRLTVV.

The chain is built from TRBV5-1 and TRBJ1-2; D is undetermined. The CDR3 runs to 13 residues. Germline lookup yields CDR1 SGHRS and CDR2 YFSETQ. Trimming removed 1 base at V and 10 bases at J, with 14 bases between. The CDR3 protein is CASSLSNSNDYTF. CDR3 DNA: TGCGCCAGCAGCTTGTCGAACAGCAACGACTACACCTTC.

This clone was seen just once. The chain has TRBV6-4 and TRBJ1-2, with D uncertain. The V end was cut by 8 bases, the J end by 2 bases, with 15 bases between. CDR3 size: 14 residues. Germline V gene data show CDR1 as MRHNA and CDR2 as SNTAGT. The CDR3 nucleotides are TGTGCCAGCCCATTTGGCGACTGGAACTATGGCTACACCTTC. This gives the protein CASPFGDWNYGYTF.

The V and J genes are TRBV7-8 and TRBJ2-3; perhaps TRBD1 as D (6 bases). Deletions cut 0 bases from V and 2 bases from J, with 9 bases between. The CDR3 consists of 15 residues. Germline CDR1 SGHVS, CDR2 FQNEAQ. DNA for the CDR3: TGTGCCAGCAGCTTAGCGCACAGGGACACAGATACGCAGTATTTT. Translating gives CASSLAHRDTDTQYF. The whole variable domain, remainder taken from reference TRBV7-8 and TRBJ2-3, is GAGVSQSPRYKVAKRGQDVALRCDPISGHVSLFWYQQALGQGPEFLTYFQNEAQLDKSGLPSDRFFAERPEGSVSTLKIQRTQQEDSAVYLCASSLAHRDTDTQYFGPGTRLTVL.

The chain is built from TRBV30 and TRBJ1-4, with D tentatively TRBD1 (5 bases). The CDR3 is 13 amino acids. The germline V gene encodes CDR1 GTSNPN and CDR2 SVGIG (reference sequence). The CDR3 nucleotides read TGTACAGGATCGACGGGAACTAATGAAAAACTGTTTTTT. Translation: CTGSTGTNEKLFF.

This clone was observed a few times. The rearrangement uses TRBV5-4 and TRBJ1-1; 8 positions agree with TRBD1. V shed 2 bases and J 5 bases; nucleotides not matched to a gene: 5. CDR1 and CDR2 (germline): SGHNT, YYREEE (reference sequence). CDR3 length equals 14 residues. CDR3 DNA: TGTGCCAGCAGCTTACCGGGACAGGAAACTGAAGCTTTCTTT. Its translation is CASSLPGQETEAFF.

This chain joins TRBV9 and TRBJ2-1; no clear D. The CDR3 is made up of 15 amino acids. Germline V CDR1 and CDR2: SGDLS, YYNGEE. The ends were cut back, 1 base at V and 5 bases at J, with 13 bases in the middle. CDR3 bases: TGTGCCAGCAGCGTACTCTGGAGAGGAGACAATGAGCAGTTCTTC. Residues: CASSVLWRGDNEQFF.